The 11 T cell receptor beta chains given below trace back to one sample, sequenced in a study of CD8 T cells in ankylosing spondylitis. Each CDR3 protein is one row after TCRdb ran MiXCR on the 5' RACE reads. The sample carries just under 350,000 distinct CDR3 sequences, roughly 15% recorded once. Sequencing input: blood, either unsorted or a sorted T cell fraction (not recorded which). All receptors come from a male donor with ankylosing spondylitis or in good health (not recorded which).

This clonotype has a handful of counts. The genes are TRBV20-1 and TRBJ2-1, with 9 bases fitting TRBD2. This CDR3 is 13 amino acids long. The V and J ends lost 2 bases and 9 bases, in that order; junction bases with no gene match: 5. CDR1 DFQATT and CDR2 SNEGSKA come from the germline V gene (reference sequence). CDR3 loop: CSARRSTSGEQFF. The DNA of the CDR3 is TGCAGTGCTAGAAGATCGACTAGCGGTGAGCAGTTCTTC.

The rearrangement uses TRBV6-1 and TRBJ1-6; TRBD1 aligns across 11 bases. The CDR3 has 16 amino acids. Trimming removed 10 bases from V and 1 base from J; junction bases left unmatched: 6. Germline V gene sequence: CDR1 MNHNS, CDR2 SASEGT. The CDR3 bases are TGTGCCACCACCGGGGACAGGGGGTCCTATAATTCACCCCTCCACTTT. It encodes CATTGDRGSYNSPLHF.

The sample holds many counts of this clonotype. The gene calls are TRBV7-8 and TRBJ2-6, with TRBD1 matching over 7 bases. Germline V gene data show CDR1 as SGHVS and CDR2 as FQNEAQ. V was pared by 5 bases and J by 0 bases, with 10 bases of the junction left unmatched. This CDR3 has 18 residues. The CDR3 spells CASSPRDSVYSGANVLTF. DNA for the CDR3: TGTGCCAGCAGCCCTCGGGACAGTGTCTACTCTGGGGCCAACGTCCTGACTTTC.

The CDR3 region has the DNA TGTGCCAGCATCAGCGGTGGGGGCCACGAGCAGTACTTC. Translating it yields CASISGGGHEQYF. This sequence joins TRBV6-1 and TRBJ2-7; tentative D call: TRBD1 (6 bases). CDR1 and CDR2 from the germline V gene are MNHNS and SASEGT. The CDR3 has 13 residues. The V and J ends lost 7 bases and 5 bases respectively, with 15 bases between them.

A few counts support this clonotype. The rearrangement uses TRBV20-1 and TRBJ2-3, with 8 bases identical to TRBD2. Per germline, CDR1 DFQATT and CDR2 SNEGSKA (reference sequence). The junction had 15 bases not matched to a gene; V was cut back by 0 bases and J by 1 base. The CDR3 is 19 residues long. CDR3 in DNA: TGCAGTGCTAGAGATCGGGGGCGGGGGGCCAACGTTGGCACAGATACGCAGTATTTT. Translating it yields CSARDRGRGANVGTDTQYF.

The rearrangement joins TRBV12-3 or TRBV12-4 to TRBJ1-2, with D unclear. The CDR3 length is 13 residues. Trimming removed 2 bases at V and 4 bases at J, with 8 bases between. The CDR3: CASSLKPLYGYTF. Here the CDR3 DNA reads TGTGCCAGCAGTTTAAAACCACTCTATGGCTACACCTTC.

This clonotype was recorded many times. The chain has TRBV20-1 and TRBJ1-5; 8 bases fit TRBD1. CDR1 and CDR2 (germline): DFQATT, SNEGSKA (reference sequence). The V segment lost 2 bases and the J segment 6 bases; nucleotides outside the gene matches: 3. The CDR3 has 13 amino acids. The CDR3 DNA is TGCAGTGCTAGACAGGGGGCGAGTCAGCCCCAGCATTTT. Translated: CSARQGASQPQHF.

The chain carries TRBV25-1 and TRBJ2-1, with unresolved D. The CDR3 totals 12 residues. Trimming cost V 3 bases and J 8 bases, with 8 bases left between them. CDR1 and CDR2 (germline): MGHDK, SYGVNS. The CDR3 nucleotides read TGTGCCAGCAGTGAGAAAGTTTATGAGCAGTTCTTC. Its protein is CASSEKVYEQFF.

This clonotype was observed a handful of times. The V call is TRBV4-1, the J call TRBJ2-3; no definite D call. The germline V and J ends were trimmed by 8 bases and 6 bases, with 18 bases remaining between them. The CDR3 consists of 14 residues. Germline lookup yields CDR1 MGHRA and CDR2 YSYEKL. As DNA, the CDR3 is TGCGCCAGCGGACCGGTGTTAGTGGCGGATACGCAGTATTTT. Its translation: CASGPVLVADTQYF.

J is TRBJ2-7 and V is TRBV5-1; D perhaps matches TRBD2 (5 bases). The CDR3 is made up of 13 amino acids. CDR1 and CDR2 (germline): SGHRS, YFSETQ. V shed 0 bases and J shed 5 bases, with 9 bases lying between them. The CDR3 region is CASSLAGSNEQYF. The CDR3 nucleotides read TGCGCCAGCAGCTTGGCGGGAAGCAACGAGCAGTACTTC.

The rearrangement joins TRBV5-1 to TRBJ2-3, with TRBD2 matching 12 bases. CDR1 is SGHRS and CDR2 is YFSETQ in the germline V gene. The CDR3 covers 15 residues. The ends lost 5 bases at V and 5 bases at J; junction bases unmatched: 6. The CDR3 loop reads CASRSRTSGEDTQYF. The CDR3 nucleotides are TGCGCCAGCAGGTCAAGGACTAGCGGGGAAGATACGCAGTATTTT.